The clone carrying this T cell receptor (beta chain) was seen more than once but under ten times. The target antigen is unknown. TCRdb independently ran MiXCR on the reads; one entry per CDR3 protein. In the table there are fewer than 200,000 distinct CDR3 sequences, 8% to 10% of which are singletons. This CDR3 has 13 amino acids. Germline assignment: CDR1 MNHEY and CDR2 SVGEGT. Losses at the gene ends were 10 bases for V and 2 bases for J; bases not matched to a gene: 3. This specimen comes from a study of T cell repertoires in cytomegalovirus infection. Study overall: Evidence of both CMV infection and a matching HLA type came from public TCR beta signatures. Study observations and caveats: HLA-C-restricted CMV clonotypes gave the most frequent clonotype in two of eight donors. Adding up the frequency of public TCR beta families identified people who carried CMV plus the relevant HLA.

This chain joins TRBV6-2 or TRBV6-3 and TRBJ2-7; the match to TRBD2 covers 12 bases. This sequence originates from a human donor in good health (CMV status not recorded). Some clones in this sample may be carry-over from other donors' samples. Sequencing was performed on PBMCs. The CDR3 reads CATRTSGTYEQYF. DNA of the CDR3: TGTGCCACAAGGACTAGCGGGACCTACGAGCAGTACTTC.